This T cell receptor beta chain comes out of a study of control samples from healthy donors and cancer patients. This clone came up a few times. This same CDR3 is encoded by further DNA sequences in the sample. Profiling relied on immunoSEQ multiplex PCR, and the TCRdb table lists in-frame clones only, not all of them. The sample yields tens of thousands of clones, more than 85% seen once. This clonotype was sampled from a woman under 40 in good health. Sequencing used blood.

CDR3 in DNA: TGTGCCAGTAGTATTGGGCTCTCAGATACGCAGTATTTT. Its protein is CASSIGLSDTQYF. V and J are TRBV19 and TRBJ2-3; D call uncertain. Per the germline V gene, CDR1 is LNHDA and CDR2 is SQIVND (reference sequence). The V end was cut by 3 bases, the J end by 4 bases, with 8 bases between. The CDR3 is 13 residues long.